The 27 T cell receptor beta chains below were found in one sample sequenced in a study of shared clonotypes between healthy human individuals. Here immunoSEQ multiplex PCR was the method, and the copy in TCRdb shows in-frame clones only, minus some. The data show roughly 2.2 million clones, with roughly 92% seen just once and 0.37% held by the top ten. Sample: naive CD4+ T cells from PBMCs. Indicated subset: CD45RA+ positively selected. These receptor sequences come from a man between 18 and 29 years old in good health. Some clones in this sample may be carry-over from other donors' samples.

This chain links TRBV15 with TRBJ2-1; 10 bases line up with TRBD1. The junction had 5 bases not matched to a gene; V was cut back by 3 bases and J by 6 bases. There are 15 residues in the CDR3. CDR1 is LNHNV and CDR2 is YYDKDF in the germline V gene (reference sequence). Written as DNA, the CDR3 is TGTGCCACCAGCAGCCGGACAGGGGGAGGCAATGAGCAGTTCTTC. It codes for CATSSRTGGGNEQFF.

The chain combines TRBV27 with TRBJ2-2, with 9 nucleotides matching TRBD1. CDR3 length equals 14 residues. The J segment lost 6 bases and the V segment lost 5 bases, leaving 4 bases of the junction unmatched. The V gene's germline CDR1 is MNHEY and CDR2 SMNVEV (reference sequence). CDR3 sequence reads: CASSAGQGAGELFF. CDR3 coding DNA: TGTGCCAGCAGTGCGGGACAGGGAGCCGGGGAGCTGTTTTTT.

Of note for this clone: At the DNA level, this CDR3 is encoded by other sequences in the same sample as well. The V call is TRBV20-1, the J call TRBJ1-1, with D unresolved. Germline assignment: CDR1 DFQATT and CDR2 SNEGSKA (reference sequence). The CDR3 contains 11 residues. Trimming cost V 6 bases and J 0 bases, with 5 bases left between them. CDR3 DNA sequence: TGCAGTGCCCTCCTGAACACTGAAGCTTTCTTT. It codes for CSALLNTEAFF.

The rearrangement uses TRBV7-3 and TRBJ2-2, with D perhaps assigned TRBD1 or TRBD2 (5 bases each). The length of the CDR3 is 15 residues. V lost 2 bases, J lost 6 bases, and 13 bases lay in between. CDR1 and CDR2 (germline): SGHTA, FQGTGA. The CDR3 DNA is TGTGCCAGCAGCTTATCAGGGACGGAAGCCGGGGAGCTGTTTTTT. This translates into CASSLSGTEAGELFF.

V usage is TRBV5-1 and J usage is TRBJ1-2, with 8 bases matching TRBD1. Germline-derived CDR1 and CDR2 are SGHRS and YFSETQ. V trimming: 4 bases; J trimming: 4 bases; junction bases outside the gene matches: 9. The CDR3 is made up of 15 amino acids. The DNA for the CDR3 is TGCGCCAGCAGCCCATCACCCGGGACAGGCTATGGCTACACCTTC. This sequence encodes CASSPSPGTGYGYTF.

CDR3 protein: CASSLSYLIEQYF. The CDR3 nucleotides read TGTGCCAGCAGTTTATCATATCTAATCGAGCAGTACTTC. This chain links TRBV28 with TRBJ2-7; no definite D call. V shed 1 base and J shed 6 bases, with 10 bases lying between them. This CDR3 contains 13 residues. CDR1 is MDHEN, CDR2 SYDVKM, per germline.

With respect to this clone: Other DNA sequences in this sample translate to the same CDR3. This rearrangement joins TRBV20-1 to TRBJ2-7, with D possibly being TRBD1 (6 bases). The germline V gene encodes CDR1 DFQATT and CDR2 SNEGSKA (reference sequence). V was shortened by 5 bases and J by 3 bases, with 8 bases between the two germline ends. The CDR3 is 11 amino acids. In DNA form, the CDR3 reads TGCAGTGCTGGGACAAACTACGAGCAGTACTTC. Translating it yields CSAGTNYEQYF.

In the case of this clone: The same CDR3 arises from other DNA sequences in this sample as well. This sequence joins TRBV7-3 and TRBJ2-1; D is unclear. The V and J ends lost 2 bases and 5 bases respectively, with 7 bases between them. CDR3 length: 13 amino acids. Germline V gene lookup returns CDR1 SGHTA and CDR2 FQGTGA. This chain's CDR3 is CASSLGPDNEQFF. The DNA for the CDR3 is TGTGCCAGCAGCTTAGGCCCCGACAATGAGCAGTTCTTC.

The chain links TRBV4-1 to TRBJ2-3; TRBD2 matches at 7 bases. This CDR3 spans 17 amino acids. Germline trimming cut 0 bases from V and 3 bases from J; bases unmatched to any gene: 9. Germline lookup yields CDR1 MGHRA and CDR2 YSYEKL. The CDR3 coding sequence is TGCGCCAGCAGCCAAGAACGACTAGCCGGCTTTACAGATACGCAGTATTTT. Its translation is CASSQERLAGFTDTQYF.

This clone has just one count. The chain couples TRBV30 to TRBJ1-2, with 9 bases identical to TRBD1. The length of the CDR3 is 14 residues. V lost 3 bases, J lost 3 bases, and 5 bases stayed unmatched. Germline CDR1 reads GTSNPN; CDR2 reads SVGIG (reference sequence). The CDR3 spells CAWRGQGIDYGYTF. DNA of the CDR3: TGTGCCTGGAGGGGACAGGGCATAGACTATGGCTACACCTTC.

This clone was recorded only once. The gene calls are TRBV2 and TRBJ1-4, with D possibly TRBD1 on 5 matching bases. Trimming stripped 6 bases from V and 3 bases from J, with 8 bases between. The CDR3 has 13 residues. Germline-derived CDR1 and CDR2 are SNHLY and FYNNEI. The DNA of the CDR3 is TGTGCCAGCAGCCGACAGTCTAATGAAAAACTGTTTTTT. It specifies CASSRQSNEKLFF.

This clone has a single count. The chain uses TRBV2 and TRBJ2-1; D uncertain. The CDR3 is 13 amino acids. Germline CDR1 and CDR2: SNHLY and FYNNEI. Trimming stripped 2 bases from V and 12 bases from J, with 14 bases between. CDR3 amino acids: CASSEFFTVGQFF. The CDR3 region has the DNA TGTGCCAGCAGTGAATTCTTCACAGTAGGGCAGTTCTTC.

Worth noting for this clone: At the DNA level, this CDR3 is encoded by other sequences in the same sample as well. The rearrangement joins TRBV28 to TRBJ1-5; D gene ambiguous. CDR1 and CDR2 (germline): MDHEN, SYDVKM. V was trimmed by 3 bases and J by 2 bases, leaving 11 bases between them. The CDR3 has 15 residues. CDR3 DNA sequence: TGTGCCAGCAGTTTCCCGGGCCGGGGCAATCAGCCCCAGCATTTT. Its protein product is CASSFPGRGNQPQHF.

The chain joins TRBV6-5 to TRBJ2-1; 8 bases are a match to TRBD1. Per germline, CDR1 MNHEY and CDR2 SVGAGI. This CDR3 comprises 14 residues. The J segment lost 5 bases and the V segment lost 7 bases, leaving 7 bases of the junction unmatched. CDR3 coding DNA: TGTGCCAGCAAACCGGGACAGGCAAACAATGAGCAGTTCTTC. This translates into CASKPGQANNEQFF.

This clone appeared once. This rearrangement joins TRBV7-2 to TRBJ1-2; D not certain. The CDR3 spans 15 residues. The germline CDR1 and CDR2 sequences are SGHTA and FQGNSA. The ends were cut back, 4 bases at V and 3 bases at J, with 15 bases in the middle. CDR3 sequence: CASSSRSGRYYGYTF. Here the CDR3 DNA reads TGTGCCAGCAGCTCCCGCAGCGGACGCTACTATGGCTACACCTTC.

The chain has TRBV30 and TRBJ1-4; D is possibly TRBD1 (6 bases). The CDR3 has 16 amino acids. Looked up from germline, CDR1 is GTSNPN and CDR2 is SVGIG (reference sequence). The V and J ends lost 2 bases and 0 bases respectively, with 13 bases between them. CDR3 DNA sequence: TGTGCCTGGAGTACCTACAACAGGGCAACTAATGAAAAACTGTTTTTT. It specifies CAWSTYNRATNEKLFF.

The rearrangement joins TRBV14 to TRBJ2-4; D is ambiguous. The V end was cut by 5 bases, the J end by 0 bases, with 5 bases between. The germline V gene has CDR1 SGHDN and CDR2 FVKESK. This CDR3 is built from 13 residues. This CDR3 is CASSGVAKNIQYF. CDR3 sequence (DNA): TGTGCCAGCAGCGGGGTAGCCAAAAACATTCAGTACTTC.

CDR3 sequence (DNA): TGCGCCAGCAGCCAACCGGTGTCTGGAAACACCATATATTTT. It yields the protein CASSQPVSGNTIYF. This sequence joins TRBV4-1 and TRBJ1-3; D remains ambiguous. This CDR3 is 14 amino acids long. The V and J ends lost 2 bases and 1 base respectively, with 6 bases between them. The germline gives CDR1 MGHRA, CDR2 YSYEKL.

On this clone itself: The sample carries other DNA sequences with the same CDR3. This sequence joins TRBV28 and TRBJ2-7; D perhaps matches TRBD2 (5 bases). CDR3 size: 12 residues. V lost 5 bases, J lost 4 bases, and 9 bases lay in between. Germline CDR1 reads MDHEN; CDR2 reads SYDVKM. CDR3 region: CASSRPGYEQYF. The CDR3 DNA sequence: TGTGCCAGCAGTAGACCGGGATACGAGCAGTACTTC.

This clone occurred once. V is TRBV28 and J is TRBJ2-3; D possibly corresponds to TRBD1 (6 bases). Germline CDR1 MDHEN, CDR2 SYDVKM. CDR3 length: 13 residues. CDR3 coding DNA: TGTGCGTCTAAGAGAAAAGGGGGAGATACGCAGTATTTT. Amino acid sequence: CASKRKGGDTQYF.

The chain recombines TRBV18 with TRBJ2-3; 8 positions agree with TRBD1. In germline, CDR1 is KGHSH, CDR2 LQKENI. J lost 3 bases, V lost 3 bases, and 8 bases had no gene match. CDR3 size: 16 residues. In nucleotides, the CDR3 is TGTGCCAGCTCACCGGGACAGGCGATGGGGACAGATACGCAGTATTTT. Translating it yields CASSPGQAMGTDTQYF.

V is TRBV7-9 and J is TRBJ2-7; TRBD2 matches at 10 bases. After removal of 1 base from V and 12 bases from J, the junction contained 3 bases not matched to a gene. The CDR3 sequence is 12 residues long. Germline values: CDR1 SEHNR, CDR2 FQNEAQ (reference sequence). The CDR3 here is CASSLGTSGRYF. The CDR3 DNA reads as TGTGCCAGCAGCTTAGGGACTAGCGGACGGTACTTC.

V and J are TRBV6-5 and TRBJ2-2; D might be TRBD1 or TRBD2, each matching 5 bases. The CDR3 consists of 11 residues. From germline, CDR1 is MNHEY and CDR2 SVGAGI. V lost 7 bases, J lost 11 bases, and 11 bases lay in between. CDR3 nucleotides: TGTGCCAGCACTAGGGGACGCGAGCTGTTTTTT. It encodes CASTRGRELFF.

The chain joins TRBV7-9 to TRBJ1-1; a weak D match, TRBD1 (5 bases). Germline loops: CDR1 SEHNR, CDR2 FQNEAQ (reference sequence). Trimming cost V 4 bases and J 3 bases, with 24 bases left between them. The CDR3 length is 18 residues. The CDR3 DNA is TGTGCCAGCAGCTCCGGGACGGTTAGCCCTAGGCGGGACACTGAAGCTTTCTTT. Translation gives CASSSGTVSPRRDTEAFF.

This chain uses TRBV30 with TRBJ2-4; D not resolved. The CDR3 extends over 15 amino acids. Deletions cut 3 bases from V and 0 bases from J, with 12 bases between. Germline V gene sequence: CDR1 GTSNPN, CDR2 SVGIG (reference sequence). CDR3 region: CAWSGPSVAKNIQYF. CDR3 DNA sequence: TGTGCCTGGAGCGGTCCCTCGGTAGCCAAAAACATTCAGTACTTC.

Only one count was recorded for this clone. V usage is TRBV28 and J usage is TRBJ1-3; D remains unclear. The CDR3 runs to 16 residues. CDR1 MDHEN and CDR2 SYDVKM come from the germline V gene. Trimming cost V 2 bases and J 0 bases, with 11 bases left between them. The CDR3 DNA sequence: TGTGCCAGCAGTTTACCCACCGGGGTCTCTGGAAACACCATATATTTT. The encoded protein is CASSLPTGVSGNTIYF.

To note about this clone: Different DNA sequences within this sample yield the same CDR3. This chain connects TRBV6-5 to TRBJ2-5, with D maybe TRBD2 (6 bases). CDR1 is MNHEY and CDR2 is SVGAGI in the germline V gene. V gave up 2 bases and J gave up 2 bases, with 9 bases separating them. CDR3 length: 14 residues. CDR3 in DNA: TGTGCCAGCAGTTACGGGGGACTTCAAGAGACCCAGTACTTC. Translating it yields CASSYGGLQETQYF.